These 24 T cell receptor beta chains were all obtained from the same sample, sequenced in a study of T cell responses to AZD1222 COVID-19 vaccine. The protocol was immunoSEQ multiplex PCR, while the TCRdb copy is restricted to in-frame clones and leaves out a portion. The sample shows about 110,000 clones, around nine tenths of them seen only once. Specimen: peripheral blood, collected on day 0 of AZD1222 vaccination. The origin of the receptors is an adult in good health.

The chain uses TRBV6-5 and TRBJ1-5; the D is unclear. The V gene lost 7 bases and the J gene lost 3 bases, with 10 bases spanning the gap. The germline V gene has CDR1 MNHEY and CDR2 SVGAGI. The CDR3 is 13 amino acids. The CDR3 region has the DNA TGTGCCAGCAACGTCGACACCAATCAGCCCCAGCATTTT. Translated, it gives CASNVDTNQPQHF.

The chain has TRBV7-2 and TRBJ1-2; D possibly corresponds to TRBD1 (5 bases). CDR1 is SGHTA, CDR2 FQGNSA, per germline. V lost 0 bases to trimming and J lost 1 base, with 21 bases between them. The CDR3 is made up of 19 amino acids. Here the CDR3 DNA reads TGTGCCAGCAGCTTAGCGCAGGGTCCAAACCCCGGCGTTAACTATGGCTACACCTTC. Protein sequence: CASSLAQGPNPGVNYGYTF.

This clone has only one observation. The genes are TRBV24-1 and TRBJ1-5, with a weak D call TRBD1 (5 bases). V shed 4 bases and J shed 5 bases, with 11 bases lying between them. Per germline, CDR1 KGHDR and CDR2 SFDVKD. The CDR3 runs to 14 residues. CDR3 coding DNA: TGTGCCACCAGTGACTCCGACAGCTATCAGCCCCAGCATTTT. This gives the protein CATSDSDSYQPQHF.

The genes are TRBV10-1 and TRBJ2-1, with D possibly matching TRBD2 (5 bases). The CDR3 contains 16 residues. The germline V and J ends were trimmed by 8 bases and 0 bases, with 17 bases remaining between them. Germline-derived CDR1 and CDR2 are WNHNN and SYGVQD (reference sequence). CDR3 in DNA: TGCGCCAGCGGAAGGGATAGCGCGAGCTCCTACAATGAGCAGTTCTTC. Its translation: CASGRDSASSYNEQFF.

The J gene is TRBJ1-6, the V gene TRBV19; D is undetermined. This CDR3 is built from 15 residues. Between the trimmed V and J ends, which lost 5 bases and 3 bases, there was a span of 11 bases. The germline V gene has CDR1 LNHDA and CDR2 SQIVND (reference sequence). The chain's CDR3 is CASSPTLNYNSPLHF. CDR3 DNA: TGTGCCAGTAGTCCGACACTTAACTATAATTCACCCCTCCACTTT.

The chain joins TRBV3-1 (or the pseudogene TRBV3-2) to TRBJ2-7; the D call may be TRBD1 or TRBD2 (6 bases each). CDR3 size: 12 residues. From germline, CDR1 is LGHDT and CDR2 YNNKEL (reference sequence). Deletions cut 11 bases from V and 7 bases from J, with 18 bases between. The chain's CDR3 is CACSGRGSEQYF. CDR3 sequence (DNA): TGTGCCTGTAGCGGAAGGGGGTCGGAGCAGTACTTC.

The chain couples TRBV3-1 (or the pseudogene TRBV3-2) to TRBJ1-2; 10 bases agree with TRBD1. The CDR3 spans 15 residues. CDR1 and CDR2 from the germline V gene are LGHDT and YNNKEL (reference sequence). The V segment lost 0 bases and the J segment 7 bases; nucleotides outside the gene matches: 5. In DNA, the CDR3 is TGTGCCAGCAGCCAAGATCTGACAGGGGGCGGTGGCTACACCTTC. Protein: CASSQDLTGGGGYTF.

V gene TRBV27 combines with J gene TRBJ1-6; possible D gene TRBD1, 6 bases. The CDR3 extends over 17 amino acids. V was shortened by 1 base and J by 3 bases, with 13 bases between the two germline ends. In germline, CDR1 is MNHEY, CDR2 SMNVEV (reference sequence). This CDR3 is CASSLFQGRGYNSPLHF. The CDR3 bases are TGTGCCAGCAGTTTATTCCAGGGGAGAGGCTATAATTCACCCCTCCACTTT.

The J gene is TRBJ2-7, the V gene TRBV5-1; D might be TRBD2 (6 bases). V was shortened by 1 base and J by 6 bases, with 20 bases between the two germline ends. The CDR3 runs to 16 residues. Germline loops: CDR1 SGHRS, CDR2 YFSETQ. CDR3 in amino acids: CASSLIPGTPKGEQYF. CDR3 sequence (DNA): TGCGCCAGCAGCTTGATCCCCGGGACTCCAAAAGGCGAGCAGTACTTC.

This clone has just a few counts. J is TRBJ2-1 and V is TRBV11-2; D call uncertain. The CDR3 contains 11 residues. The germline V and J ends were trimmed by 2 bases and 8 bases, with 4 bases remaining between them. CDR1 is SGHAT and CDR2 is FQNNGV in the germline V gene. This chain's CDR3 is CASSLNYEQFF. CDR3 coding DNA: TGTGCCAGCAGCTTAAATTATGAGCAGTTCTTC.

The rearrangement links TRBV11-2 to TRBJ1-2, with D possibly TRBD1 on 6 matching bases. Deletions cut 4 bases from V and 3 bases from J, with 18 bases between. This CDR3 has 16 amino acids. Germline V gene data show CDR1 as SGHAT and CDR2 as FQNNGV. CDR3: CASSSGLAGAHYGYTF. The CDR3 DNA follows: TGTGCCAGCAGCTCCGGGCTGGCAGGGGCACACTATGGCTACACCTTC. Full variable domain (rest looked up from reference TRBV11-2 and TRBJ1-2): EAGVAQSPRYKIIEKRQSVAFWCNPISGHATLYWYQQILGQGPKLLIQFQNNGVVDDSQLPKDRFSAERLKGVDSTLKIQPAKLEDSAVYLCASSSGLAGAHYGYTFGSGTRLTVV.

The chain has TRBV6-5 and TRBJ2-7; D remains unclear. This CDR3 contains 15 residues. V gave up 0 bases and J gave up 2 bases, with 11 bases separating them. Germline CDR1 and CDR2: MNHEY and SVGAGI. CDR3 region: CASSYSRRWTYEQYF. The CDR3 DNA reads TGTGCCAGCAGTTACTCGCGTCGATGGACCTACGAGCAGTACTTC.

This clone was counted only a few times. This chain uses TRBV7-6 with TRBJ2-2, with a possible D match to TRBD2 (6 bases). Germline CDR1 reads SGHVS; CDR2 reads FNYEAQ. The V and J ends lost 0 bases and 3 bases respectively, with 11 bases between them. The CDR3 is 16 amino acids. As DNA, the CDR3 is TGTGCCAGCAGCTTAGCAAAGGGGACTTACACCGGGGAGCTGTTTTTT. This encodes CASSLAKGTYTGELFF.

This sequence joins TRBV5-4 and TRBJ1-1, with 8 bases aligning to TRBD1. V was pared by 0 bases and J by 6 bases, with 7 bases of the junction left unmatched. The CDR3 contains 15 residues. Germline CDR1 is SGHNT and CDR2 is YYREEE (reference sequence). This CDR3 reads CASSLAGQGYAEAFF. In DNA form, the CDR3 reads TGTGCCAGCAGCTTGGCTGGACAGGGTTACGCTGAAGCTTTCTTT.

The J gene is TRBJ1-2, the V gene TRBV27; 7 nucleotides align to TRBD1. Trimming cost V 4 bases and J 2 bases; bases outside gene matches: 7. The CDR3 runs to 15 residues. Looked up from germline, CDR1 is MNHEY and CDR2 is SMNVEV (reference sequence). CDR3 bases: TGTGCCAGCAGTTCCCTGACAGGGTTAAACTATGGCTACACCTTC. It is translated as CASSSLTGLNYGYTF.

J is TRBJ1-2 and V is TRBV5-1, with TRBD1 as a possible D gene (5 bases). V lost 7 bases, J lost 0 bases, and 16 bases lay in between. Germline values: CDR1 SGHRS, CDR2 YFSETQ. The CDR3 length is 15 residues. CDR3 coding DNA: TGCGCCAGCTCCGAAATAGGAGGGGCTAACTATGGCTACACCTTC. Its translation: CASSEIGGANYGYTF.

The chain has TRBV19 and TRBJ2-7; TRBD1 aligns across 11 bases. From germline, CDR1 is LNHDA and CDR2 SQIVND (reference sequence). The length of the CDR3 is 14 residues. With V trimmed by 3 bases and J by 3 bases, 1 base remained unmatched. DNA for the CDR3: TGTGCCAGTAGTATGGGGACAGGGGGCTACGAGCAGTACTTC. As protein: CASSMGTGGYEQYF.

The chain uses TRBV30 and TRBJ2-2, with D unresolved. The CDR3 has 10 amino acids. With 1 base removed from V and 6 bases from J, the gap between germline ends came to 0 bases. Germline assignment: CDR1 GTSNPN and CDR2 SVGIG (reference sequence). CDR3 residues: CAWSAGELFF. The CDR3 DNA reads TGTGCCTGGAGTGCCGGGGAGCTGTTTTTT.

This sequence joins TRBV12-3 or TRBV12-4 and TRBJ1-2, with 7 bases aligning to TRBD1. CDR3 length: 12 amino acids. J was trimmed by 6 bases and V by 9 bases; bases with no gene match: 7. Here the CDR3 reads CARATGVHGYTF. CDR3 nucleotides: TGTGCCAGGGCAACAGGGGTGCATGGCTACACCTTC.

This sequence joins TRBV25-1 and TRBJ1-3; tentative D call: TRBD1 (5 bases). Germline CDR1 reads MGHDK; CDR2 reads SYGVNS. The CDR3 spans 14 residues. Trimming took 1 base from V and 4 from J, leaving 8 bases between them. CDR3 coding DNA: TGTGCCAGCAGTGAATCAGGGAAGGGAAACACCATATATTTT. Its translation is CASSESGKGNTIYF.

A remark on this clone: Other DNA sequences from this sample encode an identical CDR3 as well. J is TRBJ1-5 and V is TRBV19; D is uncertain. Between the trimmed V and J ends, which lost 3 bases and 6 bases, there was a span of 9 bases. The CDR3 has 13 amino acids. Per germline, CDR1 LNHDA and CDR2 SQIVND (reference sequence). Here the CDR3 DNA reads TGTGCCAGTAGTATGGAACGGGGTCAGCCCCAGCATTTT. Translating it yields CASSMERGQPQHF. The variable domain in full, with the rest retrieved from reference TRBV19 and TRBJ1-5, is DGGITQSPKYLFRKEGQNVTLSCEQNLNHDAMYWYRQDPGQGLRLIYYSQIVNDFQKGDIAEGYSVSREKKESFPLTVTSAQKNPTAFYLCASSMERGQPQHFGDGTRLSIL.

V usage is TRBV2 and J usage is TRBJ2-7; TRBD2 might be the D (6 bases). Between the trimmed V and J ends, which lost 6 bases and 2 bases, there was a span of 20 bases. CDR1 is SNHLY, CDR2 FYNNEI, per germline. The length of the CDR3 is 16 residues. CDR3 residues: CASSALPGLLTYEQYF. The CDR3 region has the DNA TGTGCCAGCAGCGCACTCCCGGGACTCCTTACCTACGAGCAGTACTTC.

The CDR3 loop reads CASSQVSGDYNEQFF. In DNA form, the CDR3 reads TGCGCCAGCAGCCAAGTCTCCGGGGACTACAATGAGCAGTTCTTC. The J gene is TRBJ2-1, the V gene TRBV4-3; TRBD2 might be the D (5 bases). The CDR3 covers 15 residues. CDR1 and CDR2 (germline): LGHNA, YSLEER. The V end lost 1 base, the J end lost 3 bases, and 10 bases lay between the germline ends.

The CDR3: CASSSTGRGLYNEQFF. The CDR3 DNA reads TGTGCCAGCAGTTCTACTGGACGGGGACTCTACAATGAGCAGTTCTTC. The chain has TRBV6-6 and TRBJ2-1, with D tentatively TRBD2 (6 bases). V lost 4 bases and J lost 3, with 16 bases in between. The CDR3 extends over 16 amino acids. The germline V gene encodes CDR1 MNHNY and CDR2 SVGAGI (reference sequence).